Listed here is a single T cell receptor beta chain. The target of this receptor is not known. No base quality information exists; no much larger clone differs at one position. Library preparation used the immunoSEQ multiplex PCR assay. TCRdb obtained this table from immuneACCESS and retained in-frame rearrangements with V and J assigned. These tables miss some clones; where compared with another copy, unresolved V genes account for less than half of the shortfall, and the remainder is unexplained. In this sample the table shows about 50,000 clones, approximately 90% of which occur a single time. Together, the top ten hold around 0.38% of the sample. This record comes from a study of T cell changes during pregnancy in multiple sclerosis (dated 2019 in TCRdb). At the level of the whole study: The study examined how the T cell repertoire changed over the course of pregnancy in women with multiple sclerosis.

V loses 3 bases at its end and J loses 2 bases; junction bases beyond the gene matches: 3. The CDR3, cysteine through phenylalanine, is 14 amino acids long. CDR3 DNA is the only sequence kept; it has 42 bases, read in frame from the first base. CDR1 and CDR2 are read off the germline V gene (reference sequence) as GTSNPN and SVGIG. The sequence came from a female donor with multiple sclerosis, enrolled in a pregnancy study. Rearrangement joined TRBV30 to TRBJ2-3, with 9 bases aligning to TRBD2. Sequences were derived from CD4+ T cells from peripheral blood mononuclear cells, sampled before pregnancy. The DNA sequence is given as TGTGCCTGGAGGCTAGCGGGGACCACAGATACGCAGTATTTT. It translates as CAWRLAGTTDTQYF.